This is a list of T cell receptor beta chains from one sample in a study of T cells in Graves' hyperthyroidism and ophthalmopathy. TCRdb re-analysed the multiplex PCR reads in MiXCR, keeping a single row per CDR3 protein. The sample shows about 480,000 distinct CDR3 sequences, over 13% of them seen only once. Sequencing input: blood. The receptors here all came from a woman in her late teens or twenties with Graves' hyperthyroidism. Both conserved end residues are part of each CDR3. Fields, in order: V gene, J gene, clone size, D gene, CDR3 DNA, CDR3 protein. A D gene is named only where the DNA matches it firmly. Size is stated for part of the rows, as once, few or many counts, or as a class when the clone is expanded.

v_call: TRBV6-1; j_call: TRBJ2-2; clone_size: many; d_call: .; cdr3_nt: TGTGCCAGCAGTTCCGGGGTCATCACCGGGGAGCTGTTTTTT; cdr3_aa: CASSSGVITGELFF
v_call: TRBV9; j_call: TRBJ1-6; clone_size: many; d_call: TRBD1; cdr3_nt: TGTGCCAGCAGCATTGAGGACAGGGGTAATTCACCCCTCCACTTT; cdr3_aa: CASSIEDRGNSPLHF
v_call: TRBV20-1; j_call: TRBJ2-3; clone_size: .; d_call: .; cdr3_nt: TGCAGTGCTAGCGGGAGTAGCACAGATACGCAGTATTTT; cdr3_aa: CSASGSSTDTQYF
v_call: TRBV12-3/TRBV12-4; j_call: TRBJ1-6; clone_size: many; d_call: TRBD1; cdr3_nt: TGTGCCAGCAGCTTTGCCCGGGACAGGGGAATTTCACCCCTCCACTTT; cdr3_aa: CASSFARDRGISPLHF
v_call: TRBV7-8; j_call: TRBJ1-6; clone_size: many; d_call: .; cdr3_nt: TGTGCCAGCAACCCTAATAACAGGGACCAATCACCCCTCCACTTT; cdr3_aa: CASNPNNRDQSPLHF
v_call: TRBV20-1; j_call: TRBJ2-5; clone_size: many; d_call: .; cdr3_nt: TGCAGTGCTCCACTATCCTCCAGGGAGACCCAGTACTTC; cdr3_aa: CSAPLSSRETQYF
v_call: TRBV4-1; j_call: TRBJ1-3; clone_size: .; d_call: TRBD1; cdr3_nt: TGCGCCAGCAGCCAAGGCCCGGGACAGGGGAACACCATATATTTT; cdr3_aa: CASSQGPGQGNTIYF
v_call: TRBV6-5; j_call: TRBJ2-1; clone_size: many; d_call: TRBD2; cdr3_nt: TGTGCCAGCAGTTACGGTACTAGCGGGGGCAATGAGCAGTTCTTC; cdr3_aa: CASSYGTSGGNEQFF
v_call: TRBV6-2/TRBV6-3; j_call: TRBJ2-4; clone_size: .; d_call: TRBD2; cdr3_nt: TGTGCCAGCAGTTACACCCGCGGGGTAGCGGGAGGAAACATTCAGTACTTC; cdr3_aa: CASSYTRGVAGGNIQYF
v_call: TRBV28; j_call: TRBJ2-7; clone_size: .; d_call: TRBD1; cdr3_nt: TGTGCCAGCAGTCCCCCGGGACAGGGGTTGAACGAGCAGTACTTC; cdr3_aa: CASSPPGQGLNEQYF
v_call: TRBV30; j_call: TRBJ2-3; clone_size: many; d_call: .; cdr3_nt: TGTGCCTGGAGTGTCGGAACAGATACGCAGTATTTT; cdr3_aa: CAWSVGTDTQYF
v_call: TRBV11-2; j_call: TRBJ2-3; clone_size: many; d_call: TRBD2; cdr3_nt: TGTGCCAGCAGCCGAACTAGCGAAAGCACAGATACGCAGTATTTT; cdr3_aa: CASSRTSESTDTQYF
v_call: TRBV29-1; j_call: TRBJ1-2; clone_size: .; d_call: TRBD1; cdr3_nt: TGCAGCGTTGGACCCGGGACAGGGGGCAAAATCTATGGCTACACCTTC; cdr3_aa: CSVGPGTGGKIYGYTF
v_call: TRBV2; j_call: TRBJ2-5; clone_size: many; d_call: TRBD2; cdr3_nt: TGTGCCAGCAGTGAATCGGGGGGAGGGAGTACCCAAGAGACCCAGTACTTC; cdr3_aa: CASSESGGGSTQETQYF
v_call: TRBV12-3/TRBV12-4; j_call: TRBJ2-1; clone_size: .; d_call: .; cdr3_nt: TGTGCCAGCAGCTTGGGGCGGATCACTTACAATGAGCAGTTCTTC; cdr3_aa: CASSLGRITYNEQFF
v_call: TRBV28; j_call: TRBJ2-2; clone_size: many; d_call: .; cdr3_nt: TGTGCCAGCATTGGGGGAGATTGGAACACCGGGGAGCTGTTTTTT; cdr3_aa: CASIGGDWNTGELFF
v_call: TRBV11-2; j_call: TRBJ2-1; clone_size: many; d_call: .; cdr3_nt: TGTGCCAGCAGCGCCCCCATCCGTAGCTCCTACAATGAGCAGTTCTTC; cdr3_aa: CASSAPIRSSYNEQFF
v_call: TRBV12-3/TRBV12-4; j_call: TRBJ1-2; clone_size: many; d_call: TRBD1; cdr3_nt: TGTGCCAGCAATTGGGACAGATATGGCTACACCTTC; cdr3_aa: CASNWDRYGYTF
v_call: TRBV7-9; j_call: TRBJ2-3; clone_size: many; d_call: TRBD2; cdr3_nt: TGTGCCAGCAGCGCCGCGGGGGTTGCGGGAGGGGTCACAGATACGCAGTATTTT; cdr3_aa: CASSAAGVAGGVTDTQYF
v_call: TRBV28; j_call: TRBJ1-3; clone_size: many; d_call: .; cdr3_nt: TGTGCCAGCAGTTTTCTTACCCGTCACAGGCTGACTGGAAACACCATATATTTT; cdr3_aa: CASSFLTRHRLTGNTIYF
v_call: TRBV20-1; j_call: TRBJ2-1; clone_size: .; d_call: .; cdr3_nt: TGCAGTGCTAGAGCGGGAGTATCCTACAATGAGCAGTTCTTC; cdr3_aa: CSARAGVSYNEQFF
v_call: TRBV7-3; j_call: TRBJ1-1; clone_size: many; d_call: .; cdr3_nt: TGTGCCAGCAGCGATGGGCAACCGAACACTGAAGCTTTCTTT; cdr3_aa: CASSDGQPNTEAFF
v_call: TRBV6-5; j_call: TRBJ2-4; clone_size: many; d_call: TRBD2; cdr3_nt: TGTGCCAGCAGTTACTCGTCTAGCGGGAGGGGAGGGGCCAAAAACATTCAGTACTTC; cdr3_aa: CASSYSSSGRGGAKNIQYF
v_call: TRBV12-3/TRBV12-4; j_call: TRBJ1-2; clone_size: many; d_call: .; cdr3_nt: TGTGCCAGCAGTTTATTGGACAGCTATGGCTACACCTTC; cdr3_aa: CASSLLDSYGYTF
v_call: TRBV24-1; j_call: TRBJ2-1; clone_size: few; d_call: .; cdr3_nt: TGTGCCACCAGAAACGGGCTGGGGGGCTCCTACAATGAGCAGTTCTTC; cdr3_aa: CATRNGLGGSYNEQFF
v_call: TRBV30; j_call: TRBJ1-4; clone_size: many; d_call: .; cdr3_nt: TGTGCCTGGAGTGTACAAGGAGGGGCAAAAGAAAAACTGTTTTTT; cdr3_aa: CAWSVQGGAKEKLFF
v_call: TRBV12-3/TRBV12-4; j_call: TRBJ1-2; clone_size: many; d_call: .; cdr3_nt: TGTGCCAGCACTCACCGGGCCGATAGGGGGAATGGCTACACCTTC; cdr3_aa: CASTHRADRGNGYTF
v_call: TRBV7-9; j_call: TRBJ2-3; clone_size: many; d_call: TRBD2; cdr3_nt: TGTGCCAGCAGCTCACGACTAGCAAGGACAGATACGCAGTATTTT; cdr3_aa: CASSSRLARTDTQYF
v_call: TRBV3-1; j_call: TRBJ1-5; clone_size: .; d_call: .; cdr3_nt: TGTGCCAGCAGCCGGGCATCTCCACCCTATCAGTCCCAGCATTTT; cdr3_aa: CASSRASPPYQSQHF
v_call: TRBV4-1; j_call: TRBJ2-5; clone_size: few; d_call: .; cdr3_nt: TGCGCCAGCAGCCAAGAGGCCAGCGGGCCAGCGCGAGAGACCCAGTACTTC; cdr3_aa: CASSQEASGPARETQYF
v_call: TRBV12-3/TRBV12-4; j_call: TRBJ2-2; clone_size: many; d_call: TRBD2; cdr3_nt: TGTGCCAGCAGGCGTAGCGGGAGCACCGGGGAGCTGTTTTTT; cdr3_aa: CASRRSGSTGELFF
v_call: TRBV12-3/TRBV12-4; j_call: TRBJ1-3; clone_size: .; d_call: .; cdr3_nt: TGTGCCAGCTCGCGGGGTTCTAGAAACACCATATATTTT; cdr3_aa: CASSRGSRNTIYF
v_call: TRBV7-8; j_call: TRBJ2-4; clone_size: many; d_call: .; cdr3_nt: TGTGCCAGCAGCTCCCCCCGTCAGCCCGACCCCAAAAACATTCAGTACTTC; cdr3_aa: CASSSPRQPDPKNIQYF
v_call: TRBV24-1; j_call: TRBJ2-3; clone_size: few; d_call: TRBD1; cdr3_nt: TGTGCCACCAGTGTTGGGACAGGGGGCACAGATACGCAGTATTTT; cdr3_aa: CATSVGTGGTDTQYF
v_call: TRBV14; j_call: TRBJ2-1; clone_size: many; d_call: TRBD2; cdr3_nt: TGTGCCAGCAGCCAAGGATTGAGCGGGAGGGCCGGGAATGAGCAGTTCTTC; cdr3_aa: CASSQGLSGRAGNEQFF
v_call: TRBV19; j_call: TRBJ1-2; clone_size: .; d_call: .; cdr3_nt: TGTGCCAGTAGTACCCCCGGGACGTTTAGGGGCGGCTACACCTTC; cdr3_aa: CASSTPGTFRGGYTF
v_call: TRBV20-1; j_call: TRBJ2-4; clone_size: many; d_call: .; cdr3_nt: TGCAGTGCTAGGAACCCAAAAGGAGGAGGAGACATTCAGTACTTC; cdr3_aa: CSARNPKGGGDIQYF
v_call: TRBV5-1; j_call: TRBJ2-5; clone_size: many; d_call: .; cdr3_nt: TGCGCCAGCAGCAGGGACTTAATGGAGACCCAGTACTTC; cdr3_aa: CASSRDLMETQYF
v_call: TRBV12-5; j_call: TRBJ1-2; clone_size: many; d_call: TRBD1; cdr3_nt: TGTGCTAGTGGTCTTCCGGGACAGAACTATGGCTACACCTTC; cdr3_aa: CASGLPGQNYGYTF
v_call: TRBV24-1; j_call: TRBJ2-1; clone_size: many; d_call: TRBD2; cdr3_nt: TGTGCCACCAGTGATTCCAGCGGGAGGGGTTCCTACAATGAGCAGTTCTTC; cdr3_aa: CATSDSSGRGSYNEQFF
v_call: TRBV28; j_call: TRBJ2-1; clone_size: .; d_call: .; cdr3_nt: TGTGCCAGTCGTTTAGGGGTGGTGAATGAGCAGTTCTTC; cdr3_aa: CASRLGVVNEQFF
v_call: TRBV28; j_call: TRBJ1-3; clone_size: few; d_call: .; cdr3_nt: TGTGCCAGCAGTCCCGAAGGGAGAGCCTCTGGAAACACCATATATTTT; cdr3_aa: CASSPEGRASGNTIYF
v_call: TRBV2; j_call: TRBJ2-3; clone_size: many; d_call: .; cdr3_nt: TGTGCCAGCAGTGGTCTACGGGAGTATGGAGATACGCAGTATTTT; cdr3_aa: CASSGLREYGDTQYF
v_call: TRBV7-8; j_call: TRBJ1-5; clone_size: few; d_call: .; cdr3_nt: TGTGCCAGCAGCCAGGGGTCCCCCAATCAGCCCCAGCATTTT; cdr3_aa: CASSQGSPNQPQHF
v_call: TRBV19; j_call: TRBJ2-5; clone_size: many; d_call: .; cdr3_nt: TGTGCCAGTAGCACGCTAGGGGGATTGGAGACCCAGTACTTC; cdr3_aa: CASSTLGGLETQYF
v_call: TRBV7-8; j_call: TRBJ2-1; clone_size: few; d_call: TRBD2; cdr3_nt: TGTGCCAGCAGCTGGGGACTAGCGGGCATCAACAGGAACTACAATGAGCAGTTCTTC; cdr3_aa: CASSWGLAGINRNYNEQFF
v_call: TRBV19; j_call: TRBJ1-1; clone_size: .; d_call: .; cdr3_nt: TGTGCCACCAATCTAGTCCCGAGCACTGAAGCTTTCTTT; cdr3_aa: CATNLVPSTEAFF
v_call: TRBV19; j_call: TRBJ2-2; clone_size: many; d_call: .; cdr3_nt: TGTGCCAGTAGTATGGGTCAGCAAACCGGGGAGCTGTTTTTT; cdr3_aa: CASSMGQQTGELFF
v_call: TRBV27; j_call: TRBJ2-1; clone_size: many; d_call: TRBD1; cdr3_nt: TGTGCCAGCAGTGGACAGGTCAACTACAATGAGCAGTTCTTC; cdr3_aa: CASSGQVNYNEQFF
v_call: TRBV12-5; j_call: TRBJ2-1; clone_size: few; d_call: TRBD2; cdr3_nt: TGTGCTGGTGGTCTCCCGACTAGCGGAGGAAGGGGTGAGCAGTTCTTC; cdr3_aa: CAGGLPTSGGRGEQFF
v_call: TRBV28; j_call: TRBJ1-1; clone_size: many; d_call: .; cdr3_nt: TGTGCCAGCATTTTACGAGGGAAGGGGCAAGCTTTCTTT; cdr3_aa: CASILRGKGQAFF
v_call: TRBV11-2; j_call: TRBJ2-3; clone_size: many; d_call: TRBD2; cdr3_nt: TGTGCCAGCAGCTTTAATGGTAATAGCGGGAGTGGACGCACAGATACGCAGTATTTT; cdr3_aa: CASSFNGNSGSGRTDTQYF
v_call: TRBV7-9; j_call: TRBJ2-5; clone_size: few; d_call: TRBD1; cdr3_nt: TGTGCCAGCAGCTTGGGGGACAGCATTTGGGAGACCCAGTACTTC; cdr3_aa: CASSLGDSIWETQYF
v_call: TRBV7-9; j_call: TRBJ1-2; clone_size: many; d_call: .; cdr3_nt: TGTGCCAGCAGTCCCGATTCCCAGGGGATAAACAACTATGGCTACACCTTC; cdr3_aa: CASSPDSQGINNYGYTF
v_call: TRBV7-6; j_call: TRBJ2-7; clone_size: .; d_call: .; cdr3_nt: TGTGCCAGCAGCTTAGGGAAAGGGAACTACGAGCAGTACTTC; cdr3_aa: CASSLGKGNYEQYF
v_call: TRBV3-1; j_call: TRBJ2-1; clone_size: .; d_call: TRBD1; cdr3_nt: TGCGCCAGCAGCTTTGACAGGGCCATCAATGAGCAGTTCTTC; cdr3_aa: CASSFDRAINEQFF
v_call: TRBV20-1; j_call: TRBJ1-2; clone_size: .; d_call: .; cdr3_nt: TGCAGTGCTAGAAGCGGCTCCTATGGCTACACCTTC; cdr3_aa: CSARSGSYGYTF
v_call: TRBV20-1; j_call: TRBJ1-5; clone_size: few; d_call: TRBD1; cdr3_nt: TGCAGTGGAGCGGGGGTAACAGGGGCGCATCAGCCCCAGCATTTT; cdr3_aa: CSGAGVTGAHQPQHF